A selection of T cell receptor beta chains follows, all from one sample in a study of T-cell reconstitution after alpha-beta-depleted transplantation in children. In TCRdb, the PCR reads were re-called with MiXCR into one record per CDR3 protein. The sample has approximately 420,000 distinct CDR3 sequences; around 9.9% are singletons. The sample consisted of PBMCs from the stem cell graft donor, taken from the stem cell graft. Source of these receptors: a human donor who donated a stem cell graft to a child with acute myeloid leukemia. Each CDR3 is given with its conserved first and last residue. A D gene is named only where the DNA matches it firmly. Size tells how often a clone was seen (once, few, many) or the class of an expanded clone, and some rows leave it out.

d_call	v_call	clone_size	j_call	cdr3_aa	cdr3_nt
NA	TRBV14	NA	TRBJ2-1	CASSQYLKEREQFF	TGTGCCAGCAGCCAATACCTCAAGGAGCGTGAGCAGTTCTTC
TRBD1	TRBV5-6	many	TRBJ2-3	CASMGTGRTDTQYF	TGTGCCAGCATGGGGACAGGGCGGACAGATACGCAGTATTTT
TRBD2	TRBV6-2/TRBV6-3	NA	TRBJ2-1	CASSYVRGLAGSDNEQFF	TGTGCCAGCAGTTACGTGAGAGGACTAGCGGGATCGGACAATGAGCAGTTCTTC
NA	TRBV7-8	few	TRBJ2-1	CASSFSVAYNEQFF	TGTGCCAGCAGTTTTAGTGTCGCGTACAATGAGCAGTTCTTC
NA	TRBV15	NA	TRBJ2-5	CATSRDLGRIQETQYF	TGTGCCACCAGCAGAGATTTAGGCCGGATCCAAGAGACCCAGTACTTC
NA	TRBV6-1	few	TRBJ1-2	CASSEVFDGNYGYTF	TGTGCCAGCAGTGAAGTGTTTGACGGTAACTATGGCTACACCTTC
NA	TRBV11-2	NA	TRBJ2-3	CASSFFLGTDTQYF	TGTGCCAGCAGCTTTTTTCTCGGCACAGATACGCAGTATTTT
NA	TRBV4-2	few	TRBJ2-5	CASSPQGSQETQYF	TGTGCCAGCAGCCCACAGGGATCCCAAGAGACCCAGTACTTC
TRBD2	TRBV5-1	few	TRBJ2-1	CASSLMPGGGYNEQFF	TGCGCCAGCAGCTTGATGCCGGGGGGGGGTTACAATGAGCAGTTCTTC
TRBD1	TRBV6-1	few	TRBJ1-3	CASSPTGTDSGNTIYF	TGTGCCAGCAGTCCGACGGGGACAGACTCTGGAAACACCATATATTTT
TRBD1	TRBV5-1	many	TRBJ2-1	CASSLTGAGNEQFF	TGCGCCAGCAGCTTGACAGGGGCAGGGAATGAGCAGTTCTTC
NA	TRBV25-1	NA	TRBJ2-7	CASSELSGQRNEQYF	TGTGCCAGCAGTGAATTATCAGGACAGAGAAACGAGCAGTACTTC
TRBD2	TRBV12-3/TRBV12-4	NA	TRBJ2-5	CASSILGGEQETQYF	TGTGCCAGCAGCATCCTTGGGGGGGAACAAGAGACCCAGTACTTC
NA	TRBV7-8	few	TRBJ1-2	CASSSLGTDTYGYTF	TGTGCCAGCAGCTCATTGGGTACGGACACCTATGGCTACACCTTC
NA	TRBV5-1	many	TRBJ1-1	CASSKGTVTGITEAFF	TGCGCCAGCAGCAAAGGGACGGTAACAGGTATCACTGAAGCTTTCTTT
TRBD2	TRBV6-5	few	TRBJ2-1	CASSYPIPGTSGRTSEQFF	TGTGCCAGCAGTTACCCCATCCCCGGGACTAGCGGGAGAACTAGTGAGCAGTTCTTC
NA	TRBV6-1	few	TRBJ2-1	CASSKASGVSSYNEQFF	TGTGCCAGCAGTAAAGCTTCGGGGGTGAGCTCCTACAATGAGCAGTTCTTC
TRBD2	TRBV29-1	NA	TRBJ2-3	CSVGSGVATDTQYF	TGCAGCGTTGGGAGCGGGGTCGCCACAGATACGCAGTATTTT
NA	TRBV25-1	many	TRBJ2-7	CASSVTGRLYEQYF	TGTGCCAGCAGTGTGACAGGGAGGCTTTACGAGCAGTACTTC
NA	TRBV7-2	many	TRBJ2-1	CASSLGAGLEQFF	TGTGCCAGCAGCTTAGGCGCGGGTCTTGAGCAGTTCTTC